The clone carrying this T cell receptor (beta chain) came up a few times. Its antigen remains unknown. This entry belongs to a study of cytomegalovirus exposure and HLA in healthy donors. Across the whole study: Drawn from HLA-typed donors, around 85 million unique TCRs were held in an early data release. Study-level findings and limits: Confirmation in vitro established that a few CMV-associated chains were specific for CMV antigens.

PCR was performed using 60 Vbeta and 13 Jbeta primers. As originally analysed: A later analysis counted 70 million to 85 million unique TCR beta chains, 9.5 million to 13 million shared. TCRdb's copy holds only in-frame clones and misses some; the assay was immunoSEQ multiplex PCR. D and trimming were read from the DNA, whereas the V and J calls and clone size are those reported in that table. In the table there are under 200,000 clones, over 75% of which are singletons. Input material: PBMCs. This receptor was identified in a woman in her forties or fifties in good health and CMV-seropositive.

The DNA of the CDR3 is TGCAGCGTGGACCTTAGCTCAGCGGTGGATGAGCAGTTCTTC. Its translation: CSVDLSSAVDEQFF. The chain employs TRBV29-1 and TRBJ2-1; possible D gene TRBD2, 5 bases. There are 14 residues in the CDR3. Trimming cost V 6 bases and J 8 bases, with 20 bases left between them. The germline gives CDR1 SQVTM, CDR2 ANQGSEA.